This T cell receptor (beta chain) was retrieved from a study of blood T cell repertoires in COVID-19. Study details: Some COVID-19 samples were acute and others convalescent; all came from the United States, Italy and Spain.

Using immunoSEQ multiplex PCR, the repertoire was profiled, and TCRdb retains in-frame clones only, with some absent. The sample has hundreds of thousands of clones, approximately 90% seen once; the top ten hold over 1.3%. The germline V gene has CDR1 LNHDA and CDR2 SQIVND (reference sequence). The CDR3 has 15 amino acids. V lost 7 bases and J 4 bases, leaving 16 bases between the germline ends. The V gene is TRBV19, the J gene TRBJ2-2, with D possibly TRBD1 on 6 matching bases. This sequence was found in a woman aged 25 to 39 with active or convalescent COVID-19. Sequenced material: peripheral blood. The CDR3 reads CASTTGLGSTGELFF. CDR3 nucleotide sequence: TGTGCCAGTACCACAGGGCTGGGGAGCACCGGGGAGCTGTTTTTT.